This T cell receptor (beta chain) was sequenced during a study of cytomegalovirus exposure and HLA in healthy donors. Findings and limits, study-wide: What was likely a sequencing artifact was a cluster of highly shared sequence variants. Most CMV-associated TCR beta chains were later found to appear HLA-restricted.

The PCR used 60 Vbeta and 13 Jbeta primers. TCRdb keeps only in-frame clones here, not all; method: immunoSEQ multiplex PCR. The sample carries about 98,000 clones, about 85% recorded once. Concerning this clone itself: Its specificity is not known.

Though nominally healthy at sampling, donors likely had unrecorded immune exposures. The CDR3 runs 14 residues. CDR1 and CDR2 from the germline V gene are SEHNR and FQNEAQ (reference sequence). V gave up 5 bases and J gave up 0 bases, with 8 bases separating them. This receptor was obtained from a female donor in good health and CMV-seropositive. The V call is TRBV7-9, the J call TRBJ1-3; D ambiguous. Sequenced: PBMCs. The CDR3 nucleotides read TGTGCCAGCAGCCGCGGGTTCTCTGGAAACACCATATATTTT. Its protein is CASSRGFSGNTIYF.